Described below is a single T cell receptor beta chain sequence and its context. As yet, its antigen is unknown. This table comes from immunoSEQ multiplex PCR, and its TCRdb copy is limited to in-frame clones, with some not included. The repertoire holds approximately 400,000 clones, with 92% as singletons. These data are taken from a study of Ad26.COV2.S vaccination and SARS-CoV-2 variants. Study-wide results and caveats: Reported findings describe substantial breadth in spike-specific CD8+ and CD4+ T cell responses following vaccination.

The CDR3 runs to 16 residues. Germline CDR1 LGHDT, CDR2 YNNKEL (reference sequence). V gave up 4 bases and J gave up 4 bases; unmatched junction bases: 10. The origin of this receptor is a human donor who had recovered from COVID-19. The chain uses TRBV3-1 (or the pseudogene TRBV3-2) and TRBJ2-1; 7 nucleotides line up with TRBD1. The source material was peripheral blood, sampled after recovery from COVID-19. The CDR3 DNA sequence: TGTGCCAGCAGCCCAGGTGTCGGGACAGCTTACAATGAGCAGTTCTTC. Protein: CASSPGVGTAYNEQFF.